This TCR beta chain was recovered during a study of blood T cell repertoires in COVID-19. Study overall: The United States, Italy and Spain provided the acute and convalescent COVID-19 samples. Sample material is recorded as cDNA or gDNA derived from T cells, B-cell-depleted T cells, or PBMCs.

This CDR3 region has 14 residues. Between the trimmed V and J ends, which lost 3 bases and 0 bases, there was a span of 8 bases. In germline, CDR1 is ENHRY, CDR2 SYGVKD. In the authors' methods: Amplification from reference gene primers served as the basis for estimated nucleated cell counts. The protocol was immunoSEQ multiplex PCR, while the TCRdb copy is restricted to in-frame clones and leaves out a portion. Clone size and the V and J calls come from that table; the DNA yielded D and trimming. The table includes approximately 210,000 clones, over 75% detected once. The source material was peripheral blood. The source of this sequence is a woman in her thirties or forties with acute or convalescent COVID-19. V is TRBV10-3 and J is TRBJ1-1; D is unresolved. The chain's CDR3 is CAISDTGMNTEAFF. The DNA for the CDR3 is TGTGCCATCAGTGATACGGGAATGAACACTGAAGCTTTCTTT.